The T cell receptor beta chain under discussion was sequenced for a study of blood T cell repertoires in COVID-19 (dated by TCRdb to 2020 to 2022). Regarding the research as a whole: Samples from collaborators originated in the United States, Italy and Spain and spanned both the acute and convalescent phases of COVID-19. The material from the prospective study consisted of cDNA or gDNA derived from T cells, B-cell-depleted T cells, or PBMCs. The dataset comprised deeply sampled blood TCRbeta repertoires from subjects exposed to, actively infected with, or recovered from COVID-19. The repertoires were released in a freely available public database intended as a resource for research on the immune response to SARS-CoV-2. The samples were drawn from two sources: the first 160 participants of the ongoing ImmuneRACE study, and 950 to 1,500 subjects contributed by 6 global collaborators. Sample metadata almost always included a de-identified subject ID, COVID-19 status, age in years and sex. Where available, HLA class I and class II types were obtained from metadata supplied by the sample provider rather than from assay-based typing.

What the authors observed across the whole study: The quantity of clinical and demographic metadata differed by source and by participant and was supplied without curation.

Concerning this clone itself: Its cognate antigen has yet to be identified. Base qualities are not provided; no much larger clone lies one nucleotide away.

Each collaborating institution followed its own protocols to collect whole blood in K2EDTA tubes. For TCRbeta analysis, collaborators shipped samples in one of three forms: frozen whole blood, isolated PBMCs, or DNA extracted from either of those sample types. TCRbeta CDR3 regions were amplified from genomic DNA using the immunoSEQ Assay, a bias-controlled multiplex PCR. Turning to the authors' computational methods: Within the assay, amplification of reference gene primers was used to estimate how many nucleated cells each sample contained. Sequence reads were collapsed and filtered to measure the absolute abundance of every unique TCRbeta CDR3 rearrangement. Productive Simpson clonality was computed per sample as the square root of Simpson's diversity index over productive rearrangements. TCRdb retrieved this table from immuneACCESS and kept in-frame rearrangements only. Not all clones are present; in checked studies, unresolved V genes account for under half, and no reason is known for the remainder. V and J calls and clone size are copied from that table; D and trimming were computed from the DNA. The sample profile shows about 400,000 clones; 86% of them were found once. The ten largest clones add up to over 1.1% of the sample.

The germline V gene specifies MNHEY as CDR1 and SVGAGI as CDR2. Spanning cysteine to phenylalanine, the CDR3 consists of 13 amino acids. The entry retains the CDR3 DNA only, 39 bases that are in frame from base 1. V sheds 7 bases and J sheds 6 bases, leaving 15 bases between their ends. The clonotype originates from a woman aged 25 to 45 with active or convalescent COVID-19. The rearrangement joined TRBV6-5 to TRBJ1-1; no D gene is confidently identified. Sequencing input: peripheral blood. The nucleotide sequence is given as TGTGCCAGCATCAGTGTTTTTGGTTCTGAAGCTTTCTTT. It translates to CASISVFGSEAFF.